Listed here are 24 T cell receptor beta chains from one sample, sequenced in a study of T-cell reconstitution after alpha-beta-depleted transplantation in children. Unique molecular identifiers were incorporated when the TCRbeta library was constructed. Via MiXCR, TCRdb re-called the PCR reads, giving one row per CDR3 protein. The sample lists 500,000 to 750,000 distinct CDR3 sequences, 10% to 15% occurring once. Sequencing used PBMCs, mostly from graft donor cells, obtained 360 days after TCRalphabeta/CD19-depleted stem cell transplant. The source is a male patient aged 5 to 17 who had a stem cell transplant for acute myeloid leukemia, so the T cells may come from the graft donor.

This clonotype occurred a few times. The chain has TRBV11-2 and TRBJ2-5; 7 nucleotides match TRBD1. CDR3 length: 15 amino acids. The junction had 7 bases not matched to a gene; V was cut back by 1 base and J by 5 bases. The germline CDR1 and CDR2 sequences are SGHAT and FQNNGV. The CDR3 sequence: CASSLGLRGQETQYF. The CDR3 DNA reads as TGTGCCAGCAGCTTAGGACTAAGGGGGCAGGAGACCCAGTACTTC.

The chain has TRBV20-1 and TRBJ2-1, with TRBD2 as a possible D gene (5 bases). V lost 0 bases and J lost 0, with 15 bases in between. Germline CDR1 DFQATT, CDR2 SNEGSKA (reference sequence). The CDR3 loop spans 17 amino acids. CDR3 loop: CSARDPLPGSSYNEQFF. For the CDR3, the DNA is TGCAGTGCTAGAGATCCCCTTCCGGGGAGCTCCTACAATGAGCAGTTCTTC.

This clonotype was seen many times. This CDR3 reads CASSLTPGGPKETQYF. The CDR3 DNA reads as TGTGCCAGCAGCCTAACACCGGGAGGGCCGAAAGAGACCCAGTACTTC. The chain links TRBV28 to TRBJ2-5; 8 nucleotides agree with TRBD2. This CDR3 comprises 16 residues. CDR1 MDHEN and CDR2 SYDVKM come from the germline V gene. Trimming removed 6 bases from V and 3 bases from J; junction bases left unmatched: 12.

The chain links TRBV18 to TRBJ2-4, with 9 positions matching TRBD1. The V gene end was trimmed by 4 bases and the J gene end by 3 bases; junction bases not matched to a gene: 4. CDR1 KGHSH and CDR2 LQKENI come from the germline V gene. The CDR3 runs 15 residues. For the CDR3, the DNA is TGTGCCAGCTCACGACAGGGGGGGGACAAAAACATTCAGTACTTC. This codes for CASSRQGGDKNIQYF. Drawing the rest from reference TRBV18 and TRBJ2-4, the complete variable domain is NAGVMQNPRHLVRRRGQEARLRCSPMKGHSHVYWYRQLPEEGLKFMVYLQKENIIDESGMPKERFSAEFPKEGPSILRIQQVVRGDSAAYFCASSRQGGDKNIQYFGAGTRLSVL.

At least ten counts were recorded for this clonotype. The chain couples TRBV7-2 to TRBJ2-4; the D is unclear. Trimming took 4 bases from V and 7 from J, leaving 11 bases between them. This CDR3 has 13 amino acids. The germline V gene has CDR1 SGHTA and CDR2 FQGNSA. The CDR3 coding sequence is TGTGCCAGCAGCTCCAAAGGACCTAACATTCAGTACTTC. It is translated as CASSSKGPNIQYF.

The chain carries TRBV20-1 and TRBJ2-1; 8 nucleotides align to TRBD2. Germline lookup yields CDR1 DFQATT and CDR2 SNEGSKA (reference sequence). The V segment lost 2 bases and the J segment 5 bases; nucleotides outside the gene matches: 11. The CDR3 is 16 residues long. CDR3 in amino acids: CSARRREGFRDNEQFF. Here the CDR3 DNA reads TGCAGTGCTAGAAGACGGGAGGGCTTTCGGGACAATGAGCAGTTCTTC.

The rearrangement links TRBV20-1 to TRBJ2-5; the D gene is possibly TRBD1 (6 bases). Germline V gene sequence: CDR1 DFQATT, CDR2 SNEGSKA (reference sequence). This CDR3 has 11 amino acids. CDR3: CNGQLQETQYF. CDR3 bases: TGCAACGGACAGCTGCAAGAGACCCAGTACTTC.

The rearrangement uses TRBV28 and TRBJ2-5, with TRBD2 matching 15 bases. This CDR3 has 15 amino acids. J was trimmed by 14 bases and V by 2 bases; bases with no gene match: 9. Germline values: CDR1 MDHEN, CDR2 SYDVKM. The DNA for the CDR3 is TGTGCCAGCAGTTTAAGTGGGACTAGCGGGAGGCGAACTTACTTC. Its translation is CASSLSGTSGRRTYF.

This clonotype appeared a few times. The V call is TRBV4-3, the J call TRBJ2-7; 8 positions agree with TRBD1. The CDR3 is 16 amino acids. CDR1 and CDR2 from the germline V gene are LGHNA and YSLEER. Unmatched junction bases numbered 7, after V lost 1 base and J lost 2 bases. The CDR3 DNA sequence: TGCGCCAGCAGCCAAGGGTATCCAGGGGGCACCTACGAGCAGTACTTC. Its translation: CASSQGYPGGTYEQYF.

At least ten counts were recorded for this clonotype. V usage is TRBV4-2 and J usage is TRBJ1-2; 7 nucleotides match TRBD1. The J segment lost 4 bases and the V segment lost 0 bases, leaving 14 bases of the junction unmatched. This CDR3 comprises 18 residues. CDR1 and CDR2 (germline): LGHNA, YNFKEQ. The CDR3 region has the DNA TGTGCCAGCAGCCAAGAGGGGCGGAGGGGGCTTCTCCGCTATGGCTACACCTTC. This codes for CASSQEGRRGLLRYGYTF.

This clonotype was detected a few times. CDR3 residues: CASSRTSGSRTDTQYF. The CDR3 nucleotides read TGTGCCAGCAGCCGGACTAGCGGGAGTCGGACAGATACGCAGTATTTT. V gene TRBV7-2 combines with J gene TRBJ2-3, with 13 bases identical to TRBD2. The CDR3 has 16 amino acids. The germline V gene encodes CDR1 SGHTA and CDR2 FQGNSA. The ends lost 5 bases at V and 3 bases at J; junction bases unmatched: 5.

This clonotype appeared a few times. The gene calls are TRBV5-1 and TRBJ1-6, with a possible D match to TRBD1 (5 bases). V was clipped by 2 bases and J by 5 bases, with 14 bases between them. This CDR3 region has 16 residues. The V gene's germline CDR1 is SGHRS and CDR2 YFSETQ. The CDR3 spells CASSLWIGGDNSPLHF. DNA for the CDR3: TGCGCCAGCAGCTTATGGATCGGAGGGGATAATTCACCCCTCCACTTT.

The V call is TRBV3-1, the J call TRBJ1-2, with TRBD1 as a possible D gene (6 bases). The CDR3 totals 14 residues. V shed 4 bases and J shed 4 bases, with 13 bases lying between them. Germline CDR1 and CDR2: LGHDT and YNNKEL (reference sequence). The DNA of the CDR3 is TGTGCCAGCAGCCGTGCAGGGGAGGGCTATGGCTACACCTTC. It codes for CASSRAGEGYGYTF.

There are a few counts of this clonotype. The chain has TRBV5-1 and TRBJ2-2; 8 bases are a match to TRBD1. V gave up 1 base and J gave up 7 bases; unmatched junction bases: 3. CDR3 size: 14 residues. CDR1 is SGHRS and CDR2 is YFSETQ in the germline V gene. Here the CDR3 DNA reads TGCGCCAGCAGCTTGCCAGGGGGCCACGGGGAGCTGTTTTTT. This encodes CASSLPGGHGELFF.

There are a few counts of this clonotype. This chain uses TRBV28 with TRBJ2-5, with TRBD2 matching 8 bases. The trim removed 5 bases at V and 4 bases at J, leaving 15 bases unmatched. This CDR3 comprises 17 residues. The germline gives CDR1 MDHEN, CDR2 SYDVKM. CDR3 DNA: TGTGCCAGCAGTCCTTTAGGGGCCGGGAGGGCCCGAGAGACCCAGTACTTC. As protein: CASSPLGAGRARETQYF.

This clonotype was counted between two and nine times. This rearrangement joins TRBV14 to TRBJ1-4; D is undetermined. The CDR3 runs 15 residues. The V gene's germline CDR1 is SGHDN and CDR2 FVKESK. Trimming cost V 0 bases and J 1 base, with 6 bases left between them. In DNA, the CDR3 is TGTGCCAGCAGCCAAGATTTAATAACTAATGAAAAACTGTTTTTT. Protein: CASSQDLITNEKLFF.

V is TRBV12-3 or TRBV12-4 and J is TRBJ2-1, with 7 bases fitting TRBD1. Losses at the gene ends were 6 bases for V and 10 bases for J; bases not matched to a gene: 6. The CDR3 covers 12 residues. The DNA for the CDR3 is TGTGCCAGCAGATCACAGGGGAGAGAGCAGTTCTTC. Protein sequence: CASRSQGREQFF.

Ten or more counts support this clonotype. This rearrangement joins TRBV28 to TRBJ1-1, with D tentatively TRBD1 (5 bases). Between the trimmed V and J ends, which lost 11 bases and 4 bases, there was a span of 14 bases. Germline assignment: CDR1 MDHEN and CDR2 SYDVKM. CDR3 length equals 12 residues. CDR3 DNA: TGTGCCCTGGGGGGTCGAAGCACTGAAGCTTTCTTT. It translates to CALGGRSTEAFF.

This clonotype was seen a few times. V usage is TRBV14 and J usage is TRBJ2-5; TRBD2 matches at 10 bases. V shed 4 bases, J shed 1 base, and the junction held 6 bases outside the gene matches. The V gene's germline CDR1 is SGHDN and CDR2 FVKESK. This CDR3 is built from 16 residues. In nucleotides, the CDR3 is TGTGCCAGCAGCCTTCTAGCGGGAGCCTTCCAAGAGACCCAGTACTTC. Its protein is CASSLLAGAFQETQYF.

V and J are TRBV18 and TRBJ1-6; D remains unclear. CDR3 length: 15 residues. V lost 4 bases and J 6 bases, leaving 13 bases between the germline ends. CDR1 KGHSH and CDR2 LQKENI come from the germline V gene. The CDR3 DNA sequence: TGTGCCAGCTCACGGGAAGCCGGGGTTAATTCACCCCTCCACTTT. As protein: CASSREAGVNSPLHF.

This clonotype was picked up a small number of times. The chain carries TRBV20-1 and TRBJ2-7; tentatively, D is TRBD2 (5 bases). This CDR3 contains 11 residues. Per the germline V gene, CDR1 is DFQATT and CDR2 is SNEGSKA (reference sequence). V was shortened by 3 bases and J by 10 bases, with 13 bases between the two germline ends. The CDR3 region has the DNA TGCAGTGCTAGCCTCACCTCGGGACAGTACTTC. The encoded protein is CSASLTSGQYF.

V gene TRBV6-2 or TRBV6-3 combines with J gene TRBJ2-3; TRBD2 matches 10 bases. CDR3 size: 17 residues. The V gene's germline CDR1 is MNHEY and CDR2 SVGEGT. With 4 bases clipped from V and 5 bases from J, the junction kept 12 bases outside the gene matches. CDR3 loop: CASSFSLAGVKIDTQYF. The CDR3 DNA sequence: TGTGCCAGCAGTTTTAGTCTAGCGGGAGTCAAGATAGATACGCAGTATTTT.

This clonotype was picked up many times. This chain uses TRBV7-8 with TRBJ1-1; unclear D gene. The CDR3 covers 14 residues. Trimming removed 5 bases at V and 4 bases at J, with 14 bases between. Germline V gives CDR1 SGHVS, CDR2 FQNEAQ. In nucleotides, the CDR3 is TGTGCCAGCAGCCTATACGACGGAATCACTGAAGCTTTCTTT. It specifies CASSLYDGITEAFF.

This chain connects TRBV4-2 to TRBJ2-7; D is possibly TRBD2 (5 bases). CDR1 and CDR2 from the germline V gene are LGHNA and YNFKEQ. The CDR3 is 13 amino acids. Trimming removed 4 bases from V and 2 bases from J, with 9 bases in between. CDR3 loop: CASSRETTYEQYF. The CDR3 DNA reads TGTGCCAGCAGCCGGGAGACTACCTACGAGCAGTACTTC.